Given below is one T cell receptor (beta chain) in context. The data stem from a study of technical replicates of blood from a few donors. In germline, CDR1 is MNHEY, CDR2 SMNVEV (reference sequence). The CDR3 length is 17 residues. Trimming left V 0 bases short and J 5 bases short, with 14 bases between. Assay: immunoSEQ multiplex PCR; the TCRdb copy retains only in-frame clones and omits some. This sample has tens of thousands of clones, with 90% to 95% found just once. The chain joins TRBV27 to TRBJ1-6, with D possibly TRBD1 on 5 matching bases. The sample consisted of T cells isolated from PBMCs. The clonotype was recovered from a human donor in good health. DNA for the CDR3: TGTGCCAGCAGTTTATCGTATCGACAGACGGATAATTCACCCCTCCACTTT. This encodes CASSLSYRQTDNSPLHF.